The clone carrying this T cell receptor beta chain came up many times. During its preparation, the TCRbeta library received unique molecular identifiers. TCRdb re-called the PCR reads through MiXCR, storing one row per CDR3 protein. This sample carries around 600,000 distinct CDR3 sequences, roughly 17% of them seen once, and the ten largest clones take about 1.1%. The data are from a study of T-cell reconstitution after alpha-beta-depleted transplantation in children. Germline-derived CDR1 and CDR2 are DFQATT and SNEGSKA (reference sequence). V lost 6 bases to trimming and J lost 6 bases, with 15 bases between them. The CDR3 is made up of 13 amino acids.

This clonotype was obtained from a human donor who donated a stem cell graft to a child with acute myeloid leukemia. The sequencing here drew on PBMCs from the stem cell graft donor, taken from the stem cell graft. The chain is built from TRBV20-1 and TRBJ1-5; the D gene is possibly TRBD1 (6 bases). The CDR3 reads CSATGLDVQPQHF. The CDR3 region has the DNA TGCAGTGCAACAGGGCTGGATGTTCAGCCCCAGCATTTT.